This TCR beta chain was recorded in a study of blood T cell repertoires in COVID-19. Looking at the study overall: The samples span acute and convalescent COVID-19 from the United States, Italy and Spain. PBMCs, B-cell-depleted T cells, or T cells were the source of the cDNA or gDNA that made up the material.

The junction had 9 bases not matched to a gene; V was cut back by 2 bases and J by 4 bases. The CDR3 loop spans 17 amino acids. Germline CDR1 reads PRHDT; CDR2 reads FYEKMQ (reference sequence). This clone was picked up a small number of times. Study processing details: For nucleated cells, counts were estimated from reference gene primer amplification. Assay used: immunoSEQ multiplex PCR; TCRdb lists only in-frame clones, some missing. That table supplies the V and J calls and clone size; D and trimming were determined from the DNA. This table holds some 400,000 clones, 90% found once. The TCR originated in a man between 18 and 29 years old with active or convalescent COVID-19. Sample: peripheral blood. This chain uses TRBV13 with TRBJ2-2; 8 nucleotides agree with TRBD1. The CDR3 is CASSLRRPGGITGELFF. CDR3 bases: TGTGCCAGCAGCTTACGCCGGCCAGGGGGCATCACCGGGGAGCTGTTTTTT.